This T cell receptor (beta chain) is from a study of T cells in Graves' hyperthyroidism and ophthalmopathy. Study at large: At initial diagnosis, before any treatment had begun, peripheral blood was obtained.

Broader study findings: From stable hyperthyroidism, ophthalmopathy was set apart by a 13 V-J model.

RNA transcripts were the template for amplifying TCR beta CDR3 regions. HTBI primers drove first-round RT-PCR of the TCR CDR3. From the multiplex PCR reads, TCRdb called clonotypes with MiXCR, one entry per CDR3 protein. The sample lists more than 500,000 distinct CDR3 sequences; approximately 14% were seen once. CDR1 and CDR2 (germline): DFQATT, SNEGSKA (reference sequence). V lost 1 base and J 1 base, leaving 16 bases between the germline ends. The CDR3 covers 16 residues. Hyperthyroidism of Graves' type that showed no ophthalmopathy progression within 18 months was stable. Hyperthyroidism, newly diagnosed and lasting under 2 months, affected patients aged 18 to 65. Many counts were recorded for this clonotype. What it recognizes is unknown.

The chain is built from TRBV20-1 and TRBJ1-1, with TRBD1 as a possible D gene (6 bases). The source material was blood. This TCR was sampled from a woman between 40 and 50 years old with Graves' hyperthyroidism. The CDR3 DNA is TGCAGTGCTAGAGCATTTGGGGGACACGCGAACACTGAAGCTTTCTTT. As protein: CSARAFGGHANTEAFF.